Listed below are T cell receptor beta chains from one sample, sequenced in a study of blood T cell repertoires in COVID-19. TCRdb keeps only in-frame clones here, not all; method: immunoSEQ multiplex PCR. The sample carries around 330,000 clones, 70% to 90% recorded once. Sequencing was carried out using peripheral blood. These receptor sequences come from a woman between 50 and 59 years old with active or convalescent COVID-19. Both conserved end residues are part of each CDR3. The D gene is left open where the match is weak. Not every row has a clone size; where given, it reads once, few, many or a size class.

CASSSNRAGGTDTQYF,TGTGCCAGCAGTTCCAATAGGGCAGGGGGCACCGATACGCAGTATTTT,TRBJ2-3,TRBD1,TRBV28,-
CATRQGGEKLFF,TGTGCCACGAGACAGGGGGGTGAAAAACTGTTTTTT,TRBJ1-4,TRBD1,TRBV28,-
CAIAGGDTDTQYF,TGTGCCATCGCAGGGGGAGACACAGATACGCAGTATTTT,TRBJ2-3,TRBD1,TRBV10-3,-
CASSLNTYYNEQFF,TGCGCCAGCAGCTTGAACACGTACTACAATGAGCAGTTCTTC,TRBJ2-1,-,TRBV5-1,-
CASSYGGRRDIQYF,TGTGCCAGCAGTTACGGGGGCAGACGGGACATTCAGTACTTC,TRBJ2-4,-,TRBV6-2/TRBV6-3,-
CASSYSASGRIYEQYF,TGTGCCAGCAGTTACTCGGCTAGCGGGAGAATCTACGAGCAGTACTTC,TRBJ2-7,TRBD2,TRBV6-5,-
CASSPLPGQGTTEAFF,TGTGCCAGCTCACCACTTCCGGGACAGGGGACCACTGAAGCTTTCTTT,TRBJ1-1,TRBD1,TRBV18,-
CASSLRDTPYEQYF,TGCGCCAGCAGCCTCCGGGACACCCCCTACGAGCAGTACTTC,TRBJ2-7,-,TRBV5-1,-
CASSAGPVPILVGGELFF,TGTGCCAGCAGCGCTGGGCCCGTCCCGATTTTAGTTGGCGGGGAGCTGTTTTTT,TRBJ2-2,-,TRBV9,-
CASSVASSSYEQYF,TGTGCCAGTTCAGTAGCGTCTAGTTCCTACGAGCAGTACTTC,TRBJ2-7,-,TRBV19,once
CASSLGDTSYEQYF,TGTGCCAGCAGCTTGGGGGACACCTCCTACGAGCAGTACTTC,TRBJ2-7,-,TRBV11-2,-
CASSLMSIIQETQYF,TGTGCCAGCAGCTTAATGTCTATTATTCAAGAGACCCAGTACTTC,TRBJ2-5,-,TRBV7-2,once
CASSLTLTGESEQYF,TGTGCCAGCAGCTTAACTCTGACAGGCGAGAGCGAGCAGTACTTC,TRBJ2-7,-,TRBV7-3,-
CASSQLQGAPNTGELFF,TGCGCCAGCAGCCAATTACAGGGGGCACCGAACACCGGGGAGCTGTTTTTT,TRBJ2-2,TRBD1,TRBV4-1,-
CASSLVGDTPYEQYF,TGCGCCAGCAGCTTGGTAGGGGACACCCCCTACGAGCAGTACTTC,TRBJ2-7,-,TRBV5-1,-
CASSYDRDYGYTF,TGTGCCAGCAGTTACGACAGGGACTATGGCTACACCTTC,TRBJ1-2,TRBD1,TRBV6-5,-
CASSQLTGGRTDTQYF,TGCGCCAGCAGCCAATTGACGGGAGGACGCACAGATACGCAGTATTTT,TRBJ2-3,TRBD2,TRBV4-1,-
CASSVSTAQNSPLHF,TGTGCCAGCTCAGTTTCGACAGCGCAAAATTCACCCCTCCACTTT,TRBJ1-6,-,TRBV18,-
CASSQESGRGYTF,TGTGCCAGCAGCCAAGAATCAGGGCGCGGCTACACCTTC,TRBJ1-2,-,TRBV4-2,-
CASSSSYEQYF,TGCGCCAGCAGCTCATCCTACGAGCAGTACTTC,TRBJ2-7,-,TRBV5-1,-
CASGPGGSGNTIYF,TGTGCCAGCGGGCCAGGGGGCTCTGGAAACACCATATATTTT,TRBJ1-3,TRBD1,TRBV6-5,-
CASSLSRLAANTGELFF,TGTGCCAGCAGTTTATCCCGGCTAGCGGCGAACACCGGGGAGCTGTTTTTT,TRBJ2-2,TRBD2,TRBV28,-
CASSPQSGGPLQFF,TGTGCCAGCAGTCCTCAGAGCGGGGGGCCCCTTCAGTTCTTC,TRBJ2-1,TRBD2,TRBV28,-
CASSPQGATLNTEAFF,TGTGCCAGCTCACCACAGGGGGCTACTTTGAACACTGAAGCTTTCTTT,TRBJ1-1,TRBD1,TRBV18,-
CASSLDQTGEQYF,TGTGCCAGCAGTTTAGACCAGACAGGGGAGCAGTACTTC,TRBJ2-7,TRBD1,TRBV12-3/TRBV12-4,-